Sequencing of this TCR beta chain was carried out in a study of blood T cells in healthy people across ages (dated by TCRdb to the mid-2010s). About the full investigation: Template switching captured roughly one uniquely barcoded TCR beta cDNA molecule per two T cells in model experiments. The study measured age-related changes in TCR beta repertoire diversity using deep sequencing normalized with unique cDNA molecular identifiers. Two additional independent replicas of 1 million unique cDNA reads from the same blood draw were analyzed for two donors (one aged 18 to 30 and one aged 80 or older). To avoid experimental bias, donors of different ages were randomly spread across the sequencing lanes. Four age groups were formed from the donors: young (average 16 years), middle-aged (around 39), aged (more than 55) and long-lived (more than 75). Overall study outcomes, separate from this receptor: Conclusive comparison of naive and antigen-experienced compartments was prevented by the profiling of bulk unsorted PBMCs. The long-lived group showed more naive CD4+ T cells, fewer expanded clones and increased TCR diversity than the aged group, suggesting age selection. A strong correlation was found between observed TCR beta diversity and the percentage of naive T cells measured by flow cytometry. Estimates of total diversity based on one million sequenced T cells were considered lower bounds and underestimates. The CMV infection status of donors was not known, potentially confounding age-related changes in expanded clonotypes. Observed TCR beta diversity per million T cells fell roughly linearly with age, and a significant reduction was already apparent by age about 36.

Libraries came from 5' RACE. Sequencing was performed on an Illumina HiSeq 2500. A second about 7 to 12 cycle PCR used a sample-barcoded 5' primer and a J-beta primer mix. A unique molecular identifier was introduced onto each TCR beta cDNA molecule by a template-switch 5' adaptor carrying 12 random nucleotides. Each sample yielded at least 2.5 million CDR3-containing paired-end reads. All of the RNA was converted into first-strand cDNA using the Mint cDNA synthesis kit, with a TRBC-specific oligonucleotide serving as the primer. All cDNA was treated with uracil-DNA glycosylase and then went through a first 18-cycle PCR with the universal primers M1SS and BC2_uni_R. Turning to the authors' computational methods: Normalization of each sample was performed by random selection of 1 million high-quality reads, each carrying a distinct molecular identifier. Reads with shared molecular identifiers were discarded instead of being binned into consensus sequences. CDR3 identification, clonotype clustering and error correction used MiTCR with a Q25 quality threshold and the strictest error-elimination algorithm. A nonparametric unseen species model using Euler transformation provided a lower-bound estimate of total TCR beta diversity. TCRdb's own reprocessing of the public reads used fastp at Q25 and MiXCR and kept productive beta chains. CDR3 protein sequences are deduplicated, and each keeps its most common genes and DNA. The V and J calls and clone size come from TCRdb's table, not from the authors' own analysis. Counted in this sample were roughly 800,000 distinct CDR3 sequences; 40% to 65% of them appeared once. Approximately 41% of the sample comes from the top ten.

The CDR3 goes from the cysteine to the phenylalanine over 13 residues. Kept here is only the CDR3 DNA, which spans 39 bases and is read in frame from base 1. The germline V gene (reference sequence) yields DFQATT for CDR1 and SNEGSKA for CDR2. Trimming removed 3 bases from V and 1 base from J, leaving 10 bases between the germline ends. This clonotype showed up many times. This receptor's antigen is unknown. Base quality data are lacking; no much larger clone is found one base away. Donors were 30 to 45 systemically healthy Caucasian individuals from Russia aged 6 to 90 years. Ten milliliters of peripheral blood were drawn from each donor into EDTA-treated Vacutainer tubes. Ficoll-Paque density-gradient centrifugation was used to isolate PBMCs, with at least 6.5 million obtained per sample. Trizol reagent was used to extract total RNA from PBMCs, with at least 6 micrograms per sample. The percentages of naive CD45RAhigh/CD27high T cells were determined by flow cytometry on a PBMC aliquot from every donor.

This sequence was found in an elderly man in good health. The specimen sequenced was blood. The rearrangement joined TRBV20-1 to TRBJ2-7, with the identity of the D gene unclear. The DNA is TGCAGTGCTAGGCCTCCGGTGTCCTACGAGCAGTACTTC. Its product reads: CSARPPVSYEQYF.